The 12 T cell receptor beta chains below all came from one sample that was sequenced in a study of blood T cell repertoires in COVID-19. TCRdb's copy holds only in-frame clones and misses some; the assay was immunoSEQ multiplex PCR. The sample includes 150,000 or so clones, 87% of them seen just once. The material sequenced was PBMCs or T cells enriched from blood (not recorded which). All receptors come from a woman aged 35 to 49 who had been exposed to COVID-19.

This clone appeared a single time. CDR3 in amino acids: CASRGAFEETQYF. The CDR3 DNA is TGTGCCAGCAGGGGGGCCTTCGAGGAGACCCAGTACTTC. V and J are TRBV4-2 and TRBJ2-5; the D gene is possibly TRBD1 (6 bases). CDR1 LGHNA and CDR2 YNFKEQ come from the germline V gene. The CDR3 has 13 residues. V was pared by 6 bases and J by 5 bases, with 13 bases between.

The chain has TRBV2 and TRBJ2-5; D is unresolved. Germline CDR1 is SNHLY and CDR2 is FYNNEI. The CDR3 covers 13 residues. V lost 7 bases and J lost 5, with 14 bases in between. CDR3 loop: CASTPFRVETQYF. DNA for the CDR3: TGTGCCAGCACTCCTTTCCGGGTCGAGACCCAGTACTTC.

This chain connects TRBV20-1 to TRBJ2-7; TRBD1 matches at 7 bases. Trimming cost V 5 bases and J 6 bases; bases outside gene matches: 4. The CDR3 sequence is 11 residues long. Germline V gene lookup returns CDR1 DFQATT and CDR2 SNEGSKA (reference sequence). CDR3 region: CSAFRTGEQYF. The CDR3 coding sequence is TGCAGTGCTTTCCGGACAGGCGAGCAGTACTTC.

The chain is built from TRBV15 and TRBJ2-5; 8 positions match TRBD1. V dropped 0 bases and J dropped 3; count of bases not matched to a gene: 9. CDR1 is LNHNV, CDR2 YYDKDF, per germline (reference sequence). CDR3 size: 17 residues. This CDR3 reads CATSRDIQGVNKETQYF. CDR3 sequence (DNA): TGTGCCACCAGCAGAGATATACAGGGGGTCAACAAAGAGACCCAGTACTTC. Filled out from reference TRBV15 and TRBJ2-5, the complete variable domain reads DAMVIQNPRYQVTQFGKPVTLSCSQTLNHNVMYWYQQKSSQAPKLLFHYYDKDFNNEADTPDNFQSRRPNTSFCFLDIRSPGLGDTAMYLCATSRDIQGVNKETQYFGPGTRLLVL.

The chain is built from TRBV3-1 (or the pseudogene TRBV3-2) and TRBJ2-1; maybe TRBD1 (5 bases). The germline V gene has CDR1 LGHDT and CDR2 YNNKEL (reference sequence). The CDR3 is 16 residues long. Trimming removed 0 bases at V and 2 bases at J, with 11 bases between. CDR3 in DNA: TGTGCCAGCAGCCAAGATTTCGAGACAGCCTACAATGAGCAGTTCTTC. Its translation is CASSQDFETAYNEQFF.

The gene calls are TRBV12-5 and TRBJ2-7; 10 bases align to TRBD1. Germline CDR1 reads LGHNT; CDR2 reads FRNRAP. The ends lost 3 bases at V and 5 bases at J; junction bases unmatched: 4. This CDR3 region has 14 residues. CDR3 sequence: CASGFGQGGDEQYF. The CDR3 DNA follows: TGTGCTAGTGGTTTCGGACAGGGGGGAGACGAGCAGTACTTC.

The chain carries TRBV9 and TRBJ2-3; 11 bases agree with TRBD2. Trimming cost V 4 bases and J 2 bases; bases outside gene matches: 9. Germline V gives CDR1 SGDLS, CDR2 YYNGEE. This CDR3 comprises 17 residues. CDR3: CASSHRLAGTDTDTQYF. The CDR3 nucleotides are TGTGCCAGCAGCCACCGACTAGCGGGGACCGACACAGATACGCAGTATTTT.

The genes are TRBV28 and TRBJ1-2, with 9 bases fitting TRBD1. Losses at the gene ends were 7 bases for V and 3 bases for J; bases not matched to a gene: 12. Germline assignment: CDR1 MDHEN and CDR2 SYDVKM. The length of the CDR3 is 16 residues. The CDR3 sequence: CASNQNRGRDDYGYTF. The CDR3 DNA sequence: TGTGCCAGCAATCAGAACAGGGGGCGCGATGACTATGGCTACACCTTC.

This chain connects TRBV7-8 to TRBJ2-4, with 10 nucleotides matching TRBD2. The CDR3 consists of 19 residues. The germline CDR1 and CDR2 sequences are SGHVS and FQNEAQ. With V trimmed by 1 base and J by 1 base, 10 bases remained unmatched. The CDR3 DNA reads TGTGCCAGCAGCTTAGGGGGTCTAGCGGGAGAGAGGGCCAAAAACATTCAGTACTTC. Amino acids: CASSLGGLAGERAKNIQYF.

V gene TRBV2 combines with J gene TRBJ2-1, with 12 bases fitting TRBD2. Germline CDR1 SNHLY, CDR2 FYNNEI. The CDR3 loop spans 17 amino acids. V lost 4 bases, J lost 9 bases, and 13 bases stayed unmatched. The CDR3 loop is CASSVPGLAGTGVEQFF. DNA for the CDR3: TGTGCCAGCAGTGTCCCGGGACTAGCGGGTACTGGGGTTGAGCAGTTCTTC.

V gene TRBV6-5 combines with J gene TRBJ1-2; the D gene is possibly TRBD1 (5 bases). V was cut by 6 bases and J by 7 bases, with 18 bases left in between. This CDR3 region has 14 residues. The V gene's germline CDR1 is MNHEY and CDR2 SVGAGI. The DNA of the CDR3 is TGTGCCAGCAGGAGAGAACGGGGGAACCGTGGCTACACCTTC. It encodes CASRRERGNRGYTF.

This CDR3 is CATSKRALGTASEAFF. The CDR3 DNA sequence: TGCGCCACCTCCAAAAGGGCCTTAGGGACAGCCTCTGAAGCTTTCTTT. V gene TRBV10-1 combines with J gene TRBJ1-1; 7 bases match TRBD1. This CDR3 is 16 amino acids long. Trimming removed 10 bases from V and 6 bases from J; junction bases left unmatched: 20. CDR1 and CDR2 from the germline V gene are WNHNN and SYGVQD (reference sequence).